A selection of T cell receptor beta chains follows, all from one sample in a study of identical twins. A single record per CDR3 protein comes from TCRdb applying MiXCR to the 5' RACE reads. The sample includes some 560,000 distinct CDR3 sequences, around 9.6% of them seen just once. These sequences were also reported in another study, on yellow fever vaccine responses in identical twins.

Sequenced: PBMCs. The receptor source for this set is a young woman in good health. CDR3s include the opening cysteine and the closing phenylalanine or tryptophan. Fields, in order: V gene, J gene, CDR3 protein.

>TRBV4-2|TRBJ2-6
CASSLSGNSGANVLTF
>TRBV12-5|TRBJ2-1
CASGPTTANEQFF
>TRBV18|TRBJ2-1
CASSPEDGANEQFF
>TRBV6-2/TRBV6-3|TRBJ2-1
CASSKWGVLNNEQFF
>TRBV29-1|TRBJ2-7
CSVEDLRDVQIGTYEQYF
>TRBV9|TRBJ1-5
CASSASEGLRNQPQHF
>TRBV20-1|TRBJ1-1
CSARDRRQNTEAFF
>TRBV5-5|TRBJ2-1
CASSLAASSSYNEQFF
>TRBV20-1|TRBJ2-7
CSARDWSEGVYEQYF
>TRBV7-6|TRBJ2-3
CASSSMDSIRADTQYF
>TRBV18|TRBJ2-6
CASSPRGNSGANVLTF
>TRBV14|TRBJ1-2
CASSVTGGGYTF
>TRBV5-1|TRBJ1-1
CASSLGGHEAFF
>TRBV28|TRBJ2-5
CASSLAQTTGFVKTQYF
>TRBV7-2|TRBJ2-5
CASSGGPGETQYF
>TRBV15|TRBJ2-7
CATSSHKGNEQYF
>TRBV6-2/TRBV6-3|TRBJ2-7
CASRQPGEGLSYEQYF
>TRBV5-5|TRBJ2-2
CASSLWPSGDIGELFF
>TRBV20-1|TRBJ2-5
CSARIPQETQYF
>TRBV18|TRBJ2-3
CASTKQGAGTDTQYF
>TRBV7-9|TRBJ1-2
CASSLPHNYGYTF
>TRBV10-3|TRBJ2-2
CAISDPGQGAIVNTGELFF
>TRBV4-2|TRBJ2-7
CASSQSGQGAYEQYF
>TRBV20-1|TRBJ2-7
CSARTRSSYEQYF
>TRBV12-3/TRBV12-4|TRBJ2-7
CASSPPQTYEQYF
>TRBV20-1|TRBJ2-7
CSVATSGSMYEQYF
>TRBV28|TRBJ2-7
CASTAIQGSYEQYF
>TRBV4-1|TRBJ2-3
CASSQGAASGTDTQYF
>TRBV7-2|TRBJ2-7
CASSLTSVSSYEQYF
>TRBV6-2/TRBV6-3|TRBJ2-7
CASSYGLYYEQYF
>TRBV6-6|TRBJ2-7
CASSYIQGVEQYF
>TRBV20-1|TRBJ1-1
CSARDFKRKGPEAFF
>TRBV20-1|TRBJ2-7
CSATQPYEQYF
>TRBV7-3|TRBJ2-7
CASSIYGGASYEQYF
>TRBV2|TRBJ1-6
CASSEGHNNSPLHF
>TRBV12-3/TRBV12-4|TRBJ2-7
CASKLSESSYEQYF
>TRBV12-3/TRBV12-4|TRBJ2-5
CASSLGTGGYQETQYF
>TRBV5-6|TRBJ1-1
CASSLVVMNTEAFF
>TRBV2|TRBJ2-3
CASSDYHTQYF
>TRBV15|TRBJ2-7
CATSRDTGAYEQYF